This T cell receptor beta chain was retrieved from a study of graft-versus-host responses after intestinal transplantation. Study in general: In this cohort, recipients had multivisceral, liver-intestinal, or isolated intestinal transplants.

Repertoires were generated with immunoSEQ multiplex PCR, while TCRdb's copy carries only in-frame clones and drops some. The sample yields over 55,000 clones, about 90% seen once. V was shortened by 6 bases and J by 4 bases, with 17 bases between the two germline ends. Germline CDR1 is SNHLY and CDR2 is FYNNEI. This CDR3 contains 15 residues. Study-wide results and limits: Allografts of one patient group, those with graft-donor T cell macrochimerism, had high graft-versus-host to host-versus-graft clonal ratios. Researchers found GvH clones in recipient marrow, and some showed up first in ileum or blood. Declines in HvG clones occurring early post-transplant were associated with peak circulating GvH clone levels.

Notes on this clone: Its specificity is not known.

The sample consisted of unstimulated CD8+ T cells sorted from spleen or lymph node cells, taken before intestinal transplant. The chain joins TRBV2 to TRBJ2-3, with D possibly being TRBD2 (6 bases). The clonotype originates from a human donor who received an intestinal transplant. The chain's CDR3 is CASSPTSGGADTQYF. As DNA, the CDR3 is TGTGCCAGCAGCCCGACTAGTGGAGGGGCAGATACGCAGTATTTT.